The 7 T cell receptor beta chains listed next were all sequenced from one sample in a study of blood T cell repertoires in COVID-19. Data came from immunoSEQ multiplex PCR; TCRdb stores just in-frame clones and leaves some out. The top ten hold just over 0.7% of the sample, which has hundreds of thousands of clones, 80% to 90% seen once. The sequenced sample consisted of peripheral blood. All receptors come from a man aged 40-49 years with acute or convalescent COVID-19.

The V gene is TRBV11-2, the J gene TRBJ2-2; D is unclear. Trimming cost V 1 base and J 5 bases, with 8 bases left between them. The germline CDR1 and CDR2 sequences are SGHAT and FQNNGV. This CDR3 comprises 14 residues. CDR3 nucleotides: TGTGCCAGCAGCTTAGGGCCTCCGACCGGGGAGCTGTTTTTT. Protein: CASSLGPPTGELFF.

This chain connects TRBV30 to TRBJ2-3; TRBD2 might be the D (5 bases). Germline lookup yields CDR1 GTSNPN and CDR2 SVGIG (reference sequence). CDR3 size: 14 residues. Trimming left V 5 bases short and J 6 bases short, with 18 bases between. CDR3 nucleotide sequence: TGTGCCTGGGCGAGGAGCGGCGGTAGGGATACGCAGTATTTT. This gives the protein CAWARSGGRDTQYF.

The rearrangement joins TRBV12-3 or TRBV12-4 to TRBJ2-2; D ambiguous. The V end lost 6 bases, the J end lost 3 bases, and 5 bases lay between the germline ends. This CDR3 region has 12 residues. The CDR3 DNA is TGTGCCAGCAGCTATCACACCGGGGAGCTGTTTTTT. Residues: CASSYHTGELFF.

J is TRBJ2-3 and V is TRBV9; possible D gene TRBD2, 6 bases. V was pared by 2 bases and J by 6 bases, with 16 bases between. CDR1 and CDR2 from the germline V gene are SGDLS and YYNGEE. The CDR3 contains 15 residues. The CDR3 protein is CASSVTRNPTDTQYF. The CDR3 DNA reads TGTGCCAGCAGCGTGACTAGAAATCCCACGGATACGCAGTATTTT.

The gene calls are TRBV5-1 and TRBJ2-7; 12 bases are shared with TRBD2. CDR1 and CDR2 from the germline V gene are SGHRS and YFSETQ. Trimming cost V 4 bases and J 4 bases; bases outside gene matches: 3. The CDR3 is made up of 14 amino acids. The CDR3 loop is CASSPSGGVYEQYF. CDR3 DNA sequence: TGCGCCAGCAGCCCTAGCGGGGGGGTTTACGAGCAGTACTTC.

This chain links TRBV19 with TRBJ2-2; no firm D call. The CDR3 is 13 residues long. The germline gives CDR1 LNHDA, CDR2 SQIVND (reference sequence). V was clipped by 7 bases and J by 7 bases, with 13 bases between them. The CDR3 here is CASTRMVIGELFF. The CDR3 nucleotides read TGTGCCAGTACCAGGATGGTGATCGGGGAGCTGTTTTTT. The whole variable domain, filled in from reference TRBV19 and TRBJ2-2, reads DGGITQSPKYLFRKEGQNVTLSCEQNLNHDAMYWYRQDPGQGLRLIYYSQIVNDFQKGDIAEGYSVSREKKESFPLTVTSAQKNPTAFYLCASTRMVIGELFFGEGSRLTVL.

The chain joins TRBV7-2 to TRBJ1-5, with a weak D call TRBD1 (5 bases). From germline, CDR1 is SGHTA and CDR2 FQGNSA. CDR3 length equals 15 residues. Trimming removed 0 bases at V and 7 bases at J, with 13 bases between. CDR3 protein: CASSLAAPGRQPQHF. The CDR3 DNA reads as TGTGCCAGCAGCTTAGCGGCGCCAGGGAGGCAGCCCCAGCATTTT. Full variable domain (rest looked up from reference TRBV7-2 and TRBJ1-5): GAGVSQSPSNKVTEKGKDVELRCDPISGHTALYWYRQSLGQGLEFLIYFQGNSAPDKSGLPSDRFSAERTGGSVSTLTIQRTQQEDSAVYLCASSLAAPGRQPQHFGDGTRLSIL.